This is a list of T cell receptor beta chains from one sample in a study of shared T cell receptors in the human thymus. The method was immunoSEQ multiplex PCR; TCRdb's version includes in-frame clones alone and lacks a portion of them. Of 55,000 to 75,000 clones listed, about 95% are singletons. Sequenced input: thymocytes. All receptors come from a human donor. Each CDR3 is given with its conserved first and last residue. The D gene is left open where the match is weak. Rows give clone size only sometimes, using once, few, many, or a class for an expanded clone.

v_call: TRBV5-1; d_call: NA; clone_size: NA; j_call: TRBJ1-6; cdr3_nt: TGCGCCAGCAGGGGCAGTTATAATTCACCCCTCCACTTT; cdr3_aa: CASRGSYNSPLHF
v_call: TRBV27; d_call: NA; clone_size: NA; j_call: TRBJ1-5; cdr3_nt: TGTGCCAGCAGTTGGCAGAGCCATCAGCCCCAGCATTTT; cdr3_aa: CASSWQSHQPQHF
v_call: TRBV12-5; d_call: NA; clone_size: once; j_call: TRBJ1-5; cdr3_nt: TGTGCTAGTGGTCCCCCAACAGGGTTTGGAGGCAATCAGCCCCAGCATTTT; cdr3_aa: CASGPPTGFGGNQPQHF
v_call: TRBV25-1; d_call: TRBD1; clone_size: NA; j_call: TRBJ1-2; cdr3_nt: TGTGCCAGCAGGGAAACAGGGGAGCGAGGCTACACCTTC; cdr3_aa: CASRETGERGYTF
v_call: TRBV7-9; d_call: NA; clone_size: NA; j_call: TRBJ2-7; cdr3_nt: TGTGCCAGCAGCTTATATCCGGAACACAGGCATCACGAGCAGTACTTC; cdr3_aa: CASSLYPEHRHHEQYF
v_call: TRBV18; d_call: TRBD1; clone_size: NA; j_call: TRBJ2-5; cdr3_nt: TGTGCCAGCTCACCAACTACTACAGGGGTAAGAGAGACCCAGTACTTC; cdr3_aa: CASSPTTTGVRETQYF
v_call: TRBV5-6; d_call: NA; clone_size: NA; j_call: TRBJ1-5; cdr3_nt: TGTGCCAGCAGCTTGTGCGGGGAAGGTCAGCCCCAGCATTTT; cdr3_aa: CASSLCGEGQPQHF
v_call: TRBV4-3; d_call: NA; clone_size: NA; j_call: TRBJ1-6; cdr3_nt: TGCGCCAGCAGCCAAGAGTATCGGGGAAGGAGTTCACCCCTCCACTTT; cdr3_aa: CASSQEYRGRSSPLHF
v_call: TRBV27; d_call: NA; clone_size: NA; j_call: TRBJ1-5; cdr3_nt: TGTGCCAGCAGTTTATATTTCCCGAATCAGCCCCAGCATTTT; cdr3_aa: CASSLYFPNQPQHF
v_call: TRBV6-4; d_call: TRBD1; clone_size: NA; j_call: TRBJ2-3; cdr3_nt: TGTGCCAGCAGCGACAGGGGGAGTGAGGCAGATACGCAGTATTTT; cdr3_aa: CASSDRGSEADTQYF
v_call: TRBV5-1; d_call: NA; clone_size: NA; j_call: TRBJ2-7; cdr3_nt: TGCGCCAGCAGCTTGGATCATGGAGCCTCCTACGAGCAGTACTTC; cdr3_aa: CASSLDHGASYEQYF
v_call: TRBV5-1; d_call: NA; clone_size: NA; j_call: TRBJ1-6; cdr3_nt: TGCGCCAGCAGCTTGCTATCTAATTCACCCCTCCACTTT; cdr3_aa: CASSLLSNSPLHF
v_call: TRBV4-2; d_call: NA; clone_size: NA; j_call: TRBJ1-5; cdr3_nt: TGTGCCAGCAGCCAGAGCCCCGGGAGGTACAATCAGCCCCAGCATTTT; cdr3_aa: CASSQSPGRYNQPQHF
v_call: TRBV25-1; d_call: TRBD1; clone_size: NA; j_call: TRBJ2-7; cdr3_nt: TGTGCCAGCAGTGAATTCACAGGGGAGAAGAACTACGAGCAGTACTTC; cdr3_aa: CASSEFTGEKNYEQYF
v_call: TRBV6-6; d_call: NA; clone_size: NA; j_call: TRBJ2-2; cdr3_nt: TGTGCCAGCAGGAGGGAAGGTGGGACCGGGGAGCTGTTTTTT; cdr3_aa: CASRREGGTGELFF
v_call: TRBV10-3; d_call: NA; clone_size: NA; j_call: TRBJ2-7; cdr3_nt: TGTGCCATCACCCGAGGACTCCGTTCTGAGCAGTACTTC; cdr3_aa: CAITRGLRSEQYF
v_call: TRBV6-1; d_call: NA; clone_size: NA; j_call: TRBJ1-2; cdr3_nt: TGTGCCAGCAGTGAACGGCGGGTACCCAGAACCTATGGCTACACCTTC; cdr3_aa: CASSERRVPRTYGYTF
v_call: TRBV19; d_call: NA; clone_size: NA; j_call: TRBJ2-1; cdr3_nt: TGTGCCAGTACCCCGGACGTGGAGGGCTCCTACAATGAGCAGTTCTTC; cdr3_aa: CASTPDVEGSYNEQFF
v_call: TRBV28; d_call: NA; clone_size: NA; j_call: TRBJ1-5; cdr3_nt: TGTGCCAGCAGTTTAGGTGGCGGCGGGGGGAATCAGCCCCAGCATTTT; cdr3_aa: CASSLGGGGGNQPQHF
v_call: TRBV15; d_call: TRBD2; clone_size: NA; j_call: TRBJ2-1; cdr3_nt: TGTGCCACCAGCAGAGAAGAGTCGGCTAGCGGGGAGCGGGAGCAGTTCTTC; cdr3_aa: CATSREESASGEREQFF